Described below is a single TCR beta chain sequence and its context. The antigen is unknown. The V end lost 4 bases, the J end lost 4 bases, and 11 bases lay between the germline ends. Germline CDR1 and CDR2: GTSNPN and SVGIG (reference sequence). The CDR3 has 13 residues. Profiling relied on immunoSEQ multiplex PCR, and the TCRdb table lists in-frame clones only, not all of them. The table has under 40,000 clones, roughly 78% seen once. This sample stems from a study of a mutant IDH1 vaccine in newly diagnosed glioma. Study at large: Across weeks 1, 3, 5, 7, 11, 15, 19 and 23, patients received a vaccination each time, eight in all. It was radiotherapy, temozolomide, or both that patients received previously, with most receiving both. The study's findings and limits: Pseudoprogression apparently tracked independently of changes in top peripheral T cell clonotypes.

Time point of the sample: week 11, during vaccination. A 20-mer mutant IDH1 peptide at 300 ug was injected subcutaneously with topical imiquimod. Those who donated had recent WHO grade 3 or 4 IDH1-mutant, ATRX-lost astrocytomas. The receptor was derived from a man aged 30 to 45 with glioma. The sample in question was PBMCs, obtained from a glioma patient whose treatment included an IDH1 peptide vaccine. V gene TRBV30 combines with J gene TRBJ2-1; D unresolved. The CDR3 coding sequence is TGTGCCTGGATGGGCCAAGCATACAATGAGCAGTTCTTC. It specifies CAWMGQAYNEQFF.